Listed here are 19 T cell receptor beta chains from one sample, sequenced in a study of blood T cell repertoires in COVID-19. The data were produced by immunoSEQ multiplex PCR, yet TCRdb's version contains in-frame clones alone and is incomplete. Among about 150,000 clones, 89% were seen once, and the ten largest hold approximately 3%. Sequenced sample: peripheral blood. The receptors shown here come from a man in his 60s with acute or convalescent COVID-19.

A single count supports this clone. The V and J genes are TRBV5-1 and TRBJ2-1; possibly TRBD2 for D (6 bases). The CDR3 extends over 12 amino acids. Germline V gene data show CDR1 as SGHRS and CDR2 as YFSETQ. Trimming took off 5 bases at V and 6 bases at J, with 9 bases between the two ends. CDR3 DNA: TGCGCCAGCAGTCAGACTAGCAATGAGCAGTTCTTC. Its translation: CASSQTSNEQFF.

The CDR3 reads CASSLGGVEDRYTF. The CDR3 DNA follows: TGCGCCAGCAGCTTGGGGGGAGTGGAGGATCGCTACACCTTC. The V gene is TRBV5-1, the J gene TRBJ1-2, with D uncertain. CDR1 is SGHRS, CDR2 YFSETQ, per germline. The CDR3 runs to 14 residues. Trimming shortened V by 0 bases and J by 9 bases, and 15 bases separated the two germline ends.

The rearrangement links TRBV5-8 to TRBJ1-1, with TRBD1 as a possible D gene (5 bases). This CDR3 has 11 amino acids. V gave up 4 bases and J gave up 7 bases, with 8 bases separating them. Germline values: CDR1 SGHTS, CDR2 YDEGEE. The CDR3: CASSRDSEAFF. The CDR3 DNA reads as TGTGCCAGCAGCCGCGACAGTGAAGCTTTCTTT.

The V gene is TRBV5-1, the J gene TRBJ2-1; 9 bases map to TRBD1. Trimming took 4 bases from V and 10 from J; bases not matched to a gene: 12. Germline-derived CDR1 and CDR2 are SGHRS and YFSETQ. CDR3 length equals 15 residues. The DNA for the CDR3 is TGCGCCAGCAGCCCGAACCGGGACAGGGTGGGAGAGCAGTTCTTC. Amino acid sequence: CASSPNRDRVGEQFF.

V gene TRBV9 combines with J gene TRBJ1-2; tentatively, D is TRBD1 (5 bases). CDR3 length equals 16 residues. The V gene's germline CDR1 is SGDLS and CDR2 YYNGEE. Trimming cost V 0 bases and J 3 bases, with 15 bases left between them. The CDR3 reads CASSVGGTRGHYGYTF. CDR3 bases: TGTGCCAGCAGCGTAGGAGGGACGCGGGGACACTATGGCTACACCTTC.

The chain employs TRBV4-1 and TRBJ2-1; 9 positions match TRBD1. The V gene's germline CDR1 is MGHRA and CDR2 YSYEKL. The CDR3 has 15 amino acids. Trimming took 1 base from V and 7 from J; bases not matched to a gene: 5. For the CDR3, the DNA is TGCGCCAGCAGCCAAGCCGGGGACAGGGTTAATGAGCAGTTCTTC. Translated: CASSQAGDRVNEQFF.

This clone was picked up a small number of times. The chain uses TRBV5-1 and TRBJ2-1; possibly TRBD1 for D (6 bases). The CDR3 extends over 13 amino acids. V dropped 2 bases and J dropped 9 bases, with 12 bases sitting between them. Germline CDR1 reads SGHRS; CDR2 reads YFSETQ. CDR3 in DNA: TGCGCCAGCAGCTTCGAGGGGGTGTCTGAGCAGTTCTTC. It yields the protein CASSFEGVSEQFF.

This clone was observed a few times. The genes are TRBV4-2 and TRBJ1-1; a possible D gene is TRBD1 (5 bases). Trimming pared 1 base from V and 1 base from J, leaving 16 bases between. Germline lookup yields CDR1 LGHNA and CDR2 YNFKEQ. This CDR3 has 17 residues. The CDR3 nucleotides read TGTGCCAGCAGCCAAGGCGGGGGAGCCGGAGGGAACACTGAAGCTTTCTTT. Its protein product is CASSQGGGAGGNTEAFF.

CDR3 in amino acids: CASTPGVGYEQYF. In DNA form, the CDR3 reads TGTGCCAGTACCCCCGGAGTGGGCTACGAGCAGTACTTC. J is TRBJ2-7 and V is TRBV19; the D is unclear. The V gene lost 7 bases and the J gene lost 3 bases, with 13 bases spanning the gap. CDR3 length: 13 amino acids. Germline CDR1 reads LNHDA; CDR2 reads SQIVND (reference sequence).

CDR3 protein: CASSLFWGLAGGTYNEQFF. CDR3 DNA: TGTGCCAGCAGCTTATTTTGGGGCCTAGCGGGGGGAACTTACAATGAGCAGTTCTTC. The V and J genes are TRBV11-2 and TRBJ2-1; TRBD2 matches at 11 bases. Germline loops: CDR1 SGHAT, CDR2 FQNNGV. V lost 2 bases, J lost 4 bases, and 13 bases stayed unmatched. This CDR3 has 19 amino acids. Filled out from reference TRBV11-2 and TRBJ2-1, the complete variable domain reads EAGVAQSPRYKIIEKRQSVAFWCNPISGHATLYWYQQILGQGPKLLIQFQNNGVVDDSQLPKDRFSAERLKGVDSTLKIQPAKLEDSAVYLCASSLFWGLAGGTYNEQFFGPGTRLTVL.

The chain employs TRBV30 and TRBJ2-1; a possible D gene is TRBD1 (5 bases). Germline assignment: CDR1 GTSNPN and CDR2 SVGIG (reference sequence). Trimming stripped 4 bases from V and 5 bases from J, with 12 bases between. CDR3 length: 13 residues. DNA for the CDR3: TGTGCCTGGACCCAAGACAGAGACAATGAGCAGTTCTTC. Its translation: CAWTQDRDNEQFF.

The chain joins TRBV4-1 to TRBJ2-2; 10 bases line up with TRBD2. Trimming took 4 bases from V and 5 from J; bases not matched to a gene: 4. The V gene's germline CDR1 is MGHRA and CDR2 YSYEKL. The CDR3 length is 15 residues. The DNA of the CDR3 is TGCGCCAGCAGCCGCCGGACTAGCGGTACCGGGGAGCTGTTTTTT. Its translation: CASSRRTSGTGELFF.

The rearrangement links TRBV5-1 to TRBJ2-3; 7 nucleotides line up with TRBD2. The V gene end was trimmed by 2 bases and the J gene end by 4 bases; junction bases not matched to a gene: 4. CDR3 size: 14 residues. CDR1 is SGHRS and CDR2 is YFSETQ in the germline V gene. CDR3 sequence reads: CASSFGAGADTQYF. The CDR3 DNA sequence: TGCGCCAGCAGCTTTGGGGCGGGGGCAGATACGCAGTATTTT.

This chain links TRBV6-5 with TRBJ1-1, with 10 bases lining up with TRBD1. V lost 5 bases and J lost 3; bases outside the gene matches: 6. The CDR3 length is 15 residues. Germline CDR1 MNHEY, CDR2 SVGAGI. The CDR3 sequence: CASSRTGGGYTEAFF. The CDR3 coding sequence is TGTGCCAGCAGTCGGACAGGGGGAGGGTACACTGAAGCTTTCTTT.

The count of this clone is one. The rearrangement links TRBV2 to TRBJ2-7, with 7 bases aligning to TRBD2. This CDR3 contains 13 residues. J was trimmed by 6 bases and V by 8 bases; bases with no gene match: 10. Germline V lookup: CDR1 SNHLY, CDR2 FYNNEI. The CDR3 coding sequence is TGTGCCAGCGGGACTAACACCAACAGCGAGCAGTACTTC. Amino acid sequence: CASGTNTNSEQYF.

The CDR3 DNA reads TGTGCCAGCTTCGGGGCTGGCAGGGGGCTAAGCAATGAGCAGTTCTTC. Encoded protein: CASFGAGRGLSNEQFF. This chain joins TRBV7-8 and TRBJ2-1, with TRBD1 matching over 8 bases. V was clipped by 8 bases and J by 6 bases; unmatched bases: 15. This CDR3 region has 16 residues. The V gene's germline CDR1 is SGHVS and CDR2 FQNEAQ.

This chain uses TRBV7-9 with TRBJ2-1, with 8 positions matching TRBD1. J was trimmed by 0 bases and V by 6 bases; bases with no gene match: 4. Germline V gene sequence: CDR1 SEHNR, CDR2 FQNEAQ (reference sequence). This CDR3 has 15 residues. The CDR3 region has the DNA TGTGCCAGCAGAAAGGGACAGGACTCCTACAATGAGCAGTTCTTC. Translation gives CASRKGQDSYNEQFF.

About this clone itself: Additional DNA sequences in this sample encode the identical CDR3. The rearrangement uses TRBV2 and TRBJ2-5; D ambiguous. Germline values: CDR1 SNHLY, CDR2 FYNNEI. Trimming stripped 4 bases from V and 5 bases from J, with 5 bases between. CDR3 size: 11 residues. The CDR3 nucleotides read TGTGCCAGCAGTGTTCTGGAGACCCAGTACTTC. Amino acid sequence: CASSVLETQYF.

The chain has TRBV5-5 and TRBJ1-4; D might be TRBD1 (6 bases). This CDR3 spans 15 amino acids. Germline V CDR1 and CDR2: SGHKS, YYEKEE (reference sequence). The V end lost 0 bases, the J end lost 11 bases, and 17 bases lay between the germline ends. The CDR3 nucleotides are TGTGCCAGCAGCTTGGAAGGGGGGGTAATGAAGAAACTGTTTTTT. Protein sequence: CASSLEGGVMKKLFF.